These 27 T cell receptor beta chains share one sample of origin, sequenced in a study of technical replicates of blood from a handful of donors. Profiled with immunoSEQ multiplex PCR; TCRdb holds only in-frame clones, not every one. The sample has about 90,000 clones, 85% to 95% seen once. Sample: T cells isolated from PBMCs. The origin of the receptors is a human donor in good health.

The sample holds a few counts of this clone. The chain recombines TRBV7-9 with TRBJ2-7; the match to TRBD2 covers 9 bases. Germline V gives CDR1 SEHNR, CDR2 FQNEAQ (reference sequence). With V trimmed by 4 bases and J by 7 bases, 11 bases remained unmatched. The CDR3 loop spans 15 amino acids. The CDR3 DNA follows: TGTGCCAGCAGCTACCTTAGCGGGGGTATCGAGGAGCAGTACTTC. Translating it yields CASSYLSGGIEEQYF. Supplemented by reference TRBV7-9 and TRBJ2-7, the full variable domain reads DTGVSQNPRHKITKRGQNVTFRCDPISEHNRLYWYRQTLGQGPEFLTYFQNEAQLEKSRLLSDRFSAERPKGSFSTLEIQRTEQGDSAMYLCASSYLSGGIEEQYFGPGTRLTVT.

This chain joins TRBV4-1 and TRBJ2-7; 7 positions match TRBD1. J gave up 0 bases and V 5 bases, and 7 bases lay outside the gene matches. This CDR3 has 15 residues. Germline V lookup: CDR1 MGHRA, CDR2 YSYEKL. This CDR3 is CASSFPDRASYEQYF. For the CDR3, the DNA is TGCGCCAGCAGCTTCCCCGACAGGGCCTCCTACGAGCAGTACTTC.

The chain has TRBV2 and TRBJ2-7; 11 bases agree with TRBD1. V lost 9 bases, J lost 6 bases, and 7 bases stayed unmatched. The germline V gene has CDR1 SNHLY and CDR2 FYNNEI. The CDR3 extends over 13 amino acids. CDR3 loop: CARSGTGGFEQYF. As DNA, the CDR3 is TGTGCCAGATCCGGGACAGGGGGGTTCGAGCAGTACTTC.

V usage is TRBV6-1 and J usage is TRBJ2-1, with 7 bases fitting TRBD1. The germline CDR1 and CDR2 sequences are MNHNS and SASEGT. J was trimmed by 6 bases and V by 2 bases; bases with no gene match: 10. The CDR3 loop spans 16 amino acids. DNA for the CDR3: TGTGCCAGCAGTGAAAGGCGTATTACAGGGGTCAATGAGCAGTTCTTC. Protein sequence: CASSERRITGVNEQFF.

The rearrangement uses TRBV29-1 and TRBJ2-1, with 13 bases fitting TRBD2. This CDR3 is 16 amino acids long. The ends lost 7 bases at V and 2 bases at J; junction bases unmatched: 8. Germline values: CDR1 SQVTM, CDR2 ANQGSEA. CDR3 in DNA: TGCAGCGCCGGGGGGACTAGCGGGACTACCTACAATGAGCAGTTCTTC. Translation gives CSAGGTSGTTYNEQFF.

The rearrangement joins TRBV27 to TRBJ1-6, with D tentatively TRBD1 (5 bases). The CDR3 contains 12 residues. Germline CDR1 MNHEY, CDR2 SMNVEV (reference sequence). With 5 bases removed from V and 13 bases from J, the gap between germline ends came to 12 bases. CDR3 amino acids: CASSLEGRPLHF. In DNA, the CDR3 is TGTGCCAGCAGTCTCGAGGGGAGGCCCCTCCACTTT.

CDR3 protein: CASSWGAEETQYF. DNA for the CDR3: TGTGCCAGCAGCTGGGGCGCAGAGGAGACCCAGTACTTC. The chain links TRBV28 to TRBJ2-5; D perhaps matches TRBD1 (5 bases). The germline CDR1 and CDR2 sequences are MDHEN and SYDVKM. Trimming pared 6 bases from V and 5 bases from J, leaving 13 bases between. The CDR3 runs 13 residues.

The chain uses TRBV5-4 and TRBJ1-3; 7 nucleotides match TRBD1. V shed 0 bases, J shed 2 bases, and the junction held 2 bases outside the gene matches. CDR1 is SGHNT, CDR2 YYREEE, per germline (reference sequence). The CDR3 extends over 15 amino acids. The CDR3 reads CASSLVGTAGNTIYF. The CDR3 coding sequence is TGTGCCAGCAGCTTGGTCGGGACAGCTGGAAACACCATATATTTT.

This chain connects TRBV2 to TRBJ1-2; D is unclear. Germline V gives CDR1 SNHLY, CDR2 FYNNEI. The CDR3 extends over 15 amino acids. V lost 6 bases to trimming and J lost 0 bases, with 14 bases between them. The CDR3 is CASRWMGKSNYGYTF. The CDR3 bases are TGTGCCAGCAGGTGGATGGGCAAATCTAACTATGGCTACACCTTC.

The chain employs TRBV4-1 and TRBJ2-7, with TRBD1 as a possible D gene (5 bases). Germline-derived CDR1 and CDR2 are MGHRA and YSYEKL. V dropped 1 base and J dropped 0 bases, with 16 bases sitting between them. The CDR3 runs 17 residues. The CDR3 nucleotides are TGCGCCAGCAGCCAAGGAAGGGGATTAAAGAGCTCCTACGAGCAGTACTTC. Translating gives CASSQGRGLKSSYEQYF.

The chain has TRBV7-2 and TRBJ1-1, with a weak D call TRBD1 (6 bases). The V and J ends lost 4 bases and 1 base respectively, with 13 bases between them. The CDR3 loop spans 15 amino acids. Germline lookup yields CDR1 SGHTA and CDR2 FQGNSA. The CDR3 here is CASSSSGTTNTEAFF. CDR3 nucleotide sequence: TGTGCCAGCAGCTCCTCCGGGACAACGAACACTGAAGCTTTCTTT.

This rearrangement joins TRBV5-1 to TRBJ1-3; 9 nucleotides match TRBD1. The V and J ends lost 4 bases and 8 bases, in that order; junction bases with no gene match: 7. Germline lookup yields CDR1 SGHRS and CDR2 YFSETQ. CDR3 length equals 14 residues. This CDR3 reads CASSPGQGPHTIYF. In DNA, the CDR3 is TGCGCCAGCAGCCCAGGACAGGGGCCGCACACCATATATTTT.

V and J are TRBV6-5 and TRBJ2-3; possibly TRBD2 for D (6 bases). Germline V gene lookup returns CDR1 MNHEY and CDR2 SVGAGI. With 6 bases removed from V and 3 bases from J, the gap between germline ends came to 13 bases. This CDR3 has 14 amino acids. The CDR3 DNA reads as TGTGCCAGCAGCGGGGACTTTGGGACAGATACGCAGTATTTT. Protein sequence: CASSGDFGTDTQYF.

CDR3 DNA sequence: TGTGCCAGCGAGTTATTGCCAACCGGGGAGACCCAGTACTTC. This codes for CASELLPTGETQYF. V is TRBV6-1 and J is TRBJ2-5; D unclear. The CDR3 covers 14 residues. Germline CDR1 MNHNS, CDR2 SASEGT. Trimming pared 8 bases from V and 5 bases from J, leaving 18 bases between.

The chain joins TRBV27 to TRBJ1-4; the D gene is possibly TRBD1 (6 bases). The V end was cut by 1 base, the J end by 6 bases, with 21 bases between. The CDR3 runs to 18 residues. The germline V gene encodes CDR1 MNHEY and CDR2 SMNVEV (reference sequence). In DNA form, the CDR3 reads TGTGCCAGCAGTTTATTGGGGGACAATAGGGAAATGTATGAAAAACTGTTTTTT. Translated, it gives CASSLLGDNREMYEKLFF.

The V and J genes are TRBV18 and TRBJ2-1; the match to TRBD1 covers 7 bases. From germline, CDR1 is KGHSH and CDR2 LQKENI. The length of the CDR3 is 16 residues. V dropped 8 bases and J dropped 2; count of bases not matched to a gene: 12. The CDR3 sequence: CASDRVGQSPYNEQFF. CDR3 nucleotides: TGTGCCAGCGACAGGGTGGGACAGTCCCCCTACAATGAGCAGTTCTTC.

The chain combines TRBV4-2 with TRBJ2-7; D is undetermined. Trimming took 0 bases from V and 2 from J, leaving 14 bases between them. Germline CDR1 LGHNA, CDR2 YNFKEQ. The CDR3 consists of 16 residues. Here the CDR3 DNA reads TGTGCCAGCAGCCAAGAAGGCAACAGTGTAGCCTACGAGCAGTACTTC. Translation: CASSQEGNSVAYEQYF.

The gene calls are TRBV7-9 and TRBJ1-2; 9 bases are a match to TRBD1. Germline CDR1 reads SEHNR; CDR2 reads FQNEAQ (reference sequence). V was clipped by 5 bases and J by 7 bases; unmatched bases: 14. There are 16 residues in the CDR3. The CDR3 bases are TGTGCCAGCAGCACCGGACAGGGGACCTTTCGTGGTGGCTACACCTTC. Residues: CASSTGQGTFRGGYTF.

V is TRBV11-2 and J is TRBJ2-7; no definite D call. Germline CDR1 is SGHAT and CDR2 is FQNNGV. CDR3 length: 11 amino acids. Trimming took 2 bases from V and 7 from J, leaving 6 bases between them. The CDR3 protein is CASSLFAEQYF. The CDR3 DNA follows: TGTGCCAGCAGCTTATTCGCGGAGCAGTACTTC.

This clone was counted a few times. The rearrangement joins TRBV5-1 to TRBJ2-3, with a tentative D call TRBD2 (6 bases). V was cut by 2 bases and J by 2 bases, with 12 bases left in between. CDR1 is SGHRS and CDR2 is YFSETQ in the germline V gene. This CDR3 region has 15 residues. CDR3 in DNA: TGCGCCAGCAGCTTACGAGGGAGGCCCACAGATACGCAGTATTTT. Its protein product is CASSLRGRPTDTQYF. Full variable domain (remainder filled in from reference TRBV5-1 and TRBJ2-3): KAGVTQTPRYLIKTRGQQVTLSCSPISGHRSVSWYQQTPGQGLQFLFEYFSETQRNKGNFPGRFSGRQFSNSRSEMNVSTLELGDSALYLCASSLRGRPTDTQYFGPGTRLTVL.

The chain links TRBV7-2 to TRBJ2-1, with 10 positions matching TRBD2. The CDR3 runs to 17 residues. Germline CDR1 is SGHTA and CDR2 is FQGNSA. After removal of 0 bases from V and 3 bases from J, the junction contained 5 bases not matched to a gene. DNA of the CDR3: TGTGCCAGCAGCTTAGCTCTCAGCGGGGGGGGCTACAATGAGCAGTTCTTC. Encoded protein: CASSLALSGGGYNEQFF.

The chain has TRBV9 and TRBJ2-2; TRBD1 matches 7 bases. Germline-derived CDR1 and CDR2 are SGDLS and YYNGEE. Trimming at V came to 1 base and at J to 3 bases, leaving 3 bases not matched to a gene. The CDR3 contains 15 residues. CDR3 region: CASSVITGDTGELFF. The CDR3 nucleotides are TGTGCCAGCAGCGTAATAACAGGGGACACCGGGGAGCTGTTTTTT.

The gene calls are TRBV10-1 and TRBJ1-3, with D possibly being TRBD1 (5 bases). V was pared by 5 bases and J by 2 bases, with 13 bases between. Germline loops: CDR1 WNHNN, CDR2 SYGVQD (reference sequence). The CDR3 contains 15 residues. CDR3: CASSYGGVAGNTIYF. As DNA, the CDR3 is TGCGCCAGCAGTTATGGAGGGGTCGCTGGAAACACCATATATTTT.

The rearrangement links TRBV5-6 to TRBJ1-1; D might be TRBD1 (6 bases). The germline V gene has CDR1 SGHDT and CDR2 YYEEEE. CDR3 length: 15 amino acids. Trimming took off 3 bases at V and 1 base at J, with 13 bases between the two ends. CDR3 DNA sequence: TGTGCCAGCAGCTACGACCGGGGGGCGAACACTGAAGCTTTCTTT. This translates into CASSYDRGANTEAFF.

The gene calls are TRBV11-2 and TRBJ2-3; 9 bases are a match to TRBD2. Looked up from germline, CDR1 is SGHAT and CDR2 is FQNNGV. J lost 3 bases, V lost 3 bases, and 1 base had no gene match. The CDR3 loop spans 14 amino acids. The CDR3 spells CASSFSGRTDTQYF. The CDR3 DNA reads as TGTGCCAGCAGCTTTAGCGGGAGAACAGATACGCAGTATTTT. Variable domain in full (rest from reference TRBV11-2 and TRBJ2-3): EAGVAQSPRYKIIEKRQSVAFWCNPISGHATLYWYQQILGQGPKLLIQFQNNGVVDDSQLPKDRFSAERLKGVDSTLKIQPAKLEDSAVYLCASSFSGRTDTQYFGPGTRLTVL.

This clone was picked up one time. The chain is built from TRBV5-5 and TRBJ1-4; D possibly corresponds to TRBD1 (5 bases). V lost 4 bases and J lost 4, with 14 bases in between. The CDR3 has 15 amino acids. Germline assignment: CDR1 SGHKS and CDR2 YYEKEE (reference sequence). CDR3: CASSPRTSRNEKLFF. In DNA, the CDR3 is TGTGCCAGCAGCCCGAGGACAAGTCGTAATGAAAAACTGTTTTTT.

The chain joins TRBV7-9 to TRBJ1-1, with D possibly TRBD1 on 5 matching bases. The CDR3 is 17 amino acids. Trimming cost V 5 bases and J 2 bases, with 21 bases left between them. The V gene's germline CDR1 is SEHNR and CDR2 FQNEAQ (reference sequence). As DNA, the CDR3 is TGTGCCAGCAGCCCAACTCCCAGGGATTCCAGTAACACTGAAGCTTTCTTT. It is translated as CASSPTPRDSSNTEAFF.